Below, 20 T cell receptor beta chains from the same sample are listed, as sequenced in a study of cytomegalovirus exposure and HLA in healthy donors. PCR used 60 Vbeta primers and 13 Jbeta primers. The repertoire was sequenced with immunoSEQ multiplex PCR; TCRdb's copy has only in-frame clones and lacks some. This listing includes over 100,000 clones. Sequencing was done on a sample of PBMCs. These receptors came from a woman aged 40 to 50 in good health and CMV-seropositive.

With regard to this clone: One junction end disagrees with the germline gene, perhaps due to a read error. The sample has other DNA sequences that encode this CDR3 too. The chain is built from TRBV5-6 and TRBJ2-7; 13 nucleotides agree with TRBD2. The CDR3 totals 15 residues. The V gene's germline CDR1 is SGHDT and CDR2 YYEEEE. CDR3 sequence (DNA): TGTGCCAGCAGTTTTCCGGGACTAGCGGGGTACGAGCAATACTTC. Translating gives CASSFPGLAGYEQYF.

The J gene is TRBJ1-1, the V gene TRBV11-1, with D unclear. V lost 7 bases and J lost 1, with 4 bases in between. From germline, CDR1 is SGHAT and CDR2 FQDESV (reference sequence). The CDR3 has 11 residues. CDR3 nucleotides: TGTGCCAGCACCCAGAACACTGAAGCTTTCTTT. Its translation: CASTQNTEAFF.

This chain uses TRBV5-1 with TRBJ2-7; 7 bases are shared with TRBD1. Trimming at V came to 0 bases and at J to 1 base, leaving 4 bases not matched to a gene. Germline CDR1 and CDR2: SGHRS and YFSETQ. CDR3 size: 15 residues. The CDR3 is CASSLGTGESYEQYF. The DNA for the CDR3 is TGCGCCAGCAGCTTGGGAACAGGGGAGTCCTACGAGCAGTACTTC. The full variable domain, completed using reference TRBV5-1 and TRBJ2-7, is KAGVTQTPRYLIKTRGQQVTLSCSPISGHRSVSWYQQTPGQGLQFLFEYFSETQRNKGNFPGRFSGRQFSNSRSEMNVSTLELGDSALYLCASSLGTGESYEQYFGPGTRLTVT.

The CDR3 nucleotides read TGTGCCAGCAGGAAGACTAGGGACACCGGGGAGCTGTTTTTT. It translates to CASRKTRDTGELFF. The J gene is TRBJ2-2, the V gene TRBV7-2; D is perhaps TRBD2 (6 bases). The germline V gene has CDR1 SGHTA and CDR2 FQGNSA. CDR3 size: 14 residues. Deletions cut 6 bases from V and 3 bases from J, with 11 bases between. The full variable domain, rest sourced from reference TRBV7-2 and TRBJ2-2, is GAGVSQSPSNKVTEKGKDVELRCDPISGHTALYWYRQSLGQGLEFLIYFQGNSAPDKSGLPSDRFSAERTGGSVSTLTIQRTQQEDSAVYLCASRKTRDTGELFFGEGSRLTVL.

The genes are TRBV30 and TRBJ2-3, with TRBD2 identical over 8 bases. Trimming took 6 bases from V and 2 from J; bases not matched to a gene: 1. Germline values: CDR1 GTSNPN, CDR2 SVGIG (reference sequence). The CDR3 covers 12 residues. CDR3 residues: CACSGDTDTQYF. CDR3 nucleotides: TGTGCCTGTAGCGGGGACACAGATACGCAGTATTTT.

J is TRBJ2-2 and V is TRBV5-1; perhaps TRBD1 as D (5 bases). The CDR3 has 18 residues. Trimming cost V 0 bases and J 0 bases, with 15 bases left between them. Germline CDR1 is SGHRS and CDR2 is YFSETQ. The CDR3 coding sequence is TGCGCCAGCAGCTTGGTAGTTCGGACATCCGCGAACACCGGGGAGCTGTTTTTT. Its protein product is CASSLVVRTSANTGELFF.

This CDR3 is CASSSPTSGRGNEQFF. The CDR3 bases are TGTGCCAGCAGCTCCCCTACTAGCGGGAGGGGCAATGAGCAGTTCTTC. The chain combines TRBV7-6 with TRBJ2-1; 13 nucleotides agree with TRBD2. Germline CDR1 is SGHVS and CDR2 is FNYEAQ. CDR3 length: 16 amino acids. Trimming took 4 bases from V and 6 from J; bases not matched to a gene: 6.

The V gene is TRBV5-1, the J gene TRBJ2-1, with 10 positions matching TRBD2. V was clipped by 4 bases and J by 6 bases; unmatched bases: 4. This CDR3 spans 14 amino acids. Germline V gene lookup returns CDR1 SGHRS and CDR2 YFSETQ. This CDR3 is CASSSRTSGNEQFF. The CDR3 nucleotides are TGCGCCAGCAGCAGCCGGACTAGCGGCAATGAGCAGTTCTTC.

The chain carries TRBV30 and TRBJ2-4, with a weak D call TRBD1 (5 bases). The germline gives CDR1 GTSNPN, CDR2 SVGIG (reference sequence). Between the trimmed V and J ends, which lost 0 bases and 5 bases, there was a span of 17 bases. This CDR3 spans 16 amino acids. The CDR3 here is CAWSVENLGRENIQYF. In DNA form, the CDR3 reads TGTGCCTGGAGTGTAGAAAATCTAGGCAGGGAAAACATTCAGTACTTC.

The chain has TRBV5-6 and TRBJ2-6; the match to TRBD1 covers 8 bases. CDR1 is SGHDT and CDR2 is YYEEEE in the germline V gene. The CDR3 contains 18 residues. The V gene end was trimmed by 4 bases and the J gene end by 0 bases; junction bases not matched to a gene: 9. CDR3 protein: CASSNRGAPISGANVLTF. The DNA of the CDR3 is TGTGCCAGCAGCAACAGGGGGGCTCCCATCTCTGGGGCCAACGTCCTGACTTTC.

The chain links TRBV2 to TRBJ1-4; the D is unclear. Germline V gives CDR1 SNHLY, CDR2 FYNNEI. The CDR3 spans 16 residues. Trimming stripped 2 bases from V and 0 bases from J, with 10 bases between. The CDR3 loop is CASSERALATNEKLFF. CDR3 DNA: TGTGCCAGCAGTGAAAGAGCCCTTGCAACTAATGAAAAACTGTTTTTT.

This chain joins TRBV5-6 and TRBJ1-5; TRBD1 agrees at 12 bases. This CDR3 has 18 residues. In germline, CDR1 is SGHDT, CDR2 YYEEEE. The trim removed 5 bases at V and 1 base at J, leaving 10 bases unmatched. CDR3 nucleotide sequence: TGTGCCAGCAGTTCCCGGGACAGGGGGCAGCGGAGCAATCAGCCCCAGCATTTT. It codes for CASSSRDRGQRSNQPQHF.

The V gene is TRBV11-3, the J gene TRBJ2-7; D might be TRBD1 (8 bases). Germline V gene sequence: CDR1 SGHNT, CDR2 YENEEA. V was trimmed by 5 bases and J by 6 bases, leaving 17 bases between them. The CDR3 has 14 amino acids. CDR3 sequence reads: CASSPSDREGEQYF. The CDR3 bases are TGTGCCAGCAGCCCGTCGGACAGGGAGGGCGAGCAGTACTTC.

This chain links TRBV30 with TRBJ2-1; D ambiguous. V lost 5 bases and J 0 bases, leaving 5 bases between the germline ends. The CDR3 covers 12 residues. Germline V CDR1 and CDR2: GTSNPN, SVGIG (reference sequence). The CDR3 sequence: CAWGLSYNEQFF. For the CDR3, the DNA is TGTGCCTGGGGCCTCTCCTACAATGAGCAGTTCTTC.

J is TRBJ2-7 and V is TRBV7-8; tentative D call: TRBD2 (6 bases). CDR3 length equals 16 residues. V was pared by 6 bases and J by 2 bases, with 20 bases between. CDR1 is SGHVS and CDR2 is FQNEAQ in the germline V gene. CDR3 in amino acids: CASSFWGGTETYEQYF. The CDR3 DNA reads as TGTGCCAGCAGTTTTTGGGGCGGGACTGAGACCTACGAGCAGTACTTC.

The chain uses TRBV6-1 and TRBJ1-2, with unresolved D. The germline V gene encodes CDR1 MNHNS and CDR2 SASEGT. V was shortened by 0 bases and J by 14 bases, with 13 bases between the two germline ends. The CDR3 length is 12 residues. This CDR3 reads CASSEALTGWTF. CDR3 bases: TGTGCCAGCAGTGAAGCGCTCACGGGATGGACCTTC.

The J gene is TRBJ2-7, the V gene TRBV19; 11 bases fit TRBD2. Germline V gives CDR1 LNHDA, CDR2 SQIVND (reference sequence). This CDR3 region has 16 residues. Trimming removed 5 bases from V and 2 bases from J; junction bases left unmatched: 8. The CDR3 loop is CASSPTSGEVAYEQYF. The CDR3 bases are TGTGCCAGTAGTCCGACTAGCGGGGAGGTTGCCTACGAGCAGTACTTC.

The DNA of the CDR3 is TGTGCCAGCAGTTACTCCAGAGGCTACGAGCAGTACTTC. Its translation: CASSYSRGYEQYF. The V gene is TRBV6-5, the J gene TRBJ2-7, with unresolved D. This CDR3 is built from 13 residues. Trimming shortened V by 0 bases and J by 3 bases, and 6 bases separated the two germline ends. CDR1 is MNHEY, CDR2 SVGAGI, per germline.

This chain uses TRBV5-1 with TRBJ1-1, with 7 bases matching TRBD1. With 4 bases clipped from V and 6 bases from J, the junction kept 18 bases outside the gene matches. Germline V gene sequence: CDR1 SGHRS, CDR2 YFSETQ. This CDR3 is built from 17 residues. The DNA for the CDR3 is TGCGCCAGCAGCCCGACTGGGGGCGAACAGGGGACGGCTGAAGCTTTCTTT. Its translation is CASSPTGGEQGTAEAFF.

The V and J genes are TRBV7-8 and TRBJ2-7, with 14 bases that match TRBD2. CDR1 SGHVS and CDR2 FQNEAQ come from the germline V gene. V gave up 5 bases and J gave up 7 bases; unmatched junction bases: 13. The CDR3 extends over 17 amino acids. CDR3 bases: TGTGCCAGCAGCGCACGCCTGGCGGGACTAGCGGGAGAAGAGCAGTACTTC. Its protein product is CASSARLAGLAGEEQYF.